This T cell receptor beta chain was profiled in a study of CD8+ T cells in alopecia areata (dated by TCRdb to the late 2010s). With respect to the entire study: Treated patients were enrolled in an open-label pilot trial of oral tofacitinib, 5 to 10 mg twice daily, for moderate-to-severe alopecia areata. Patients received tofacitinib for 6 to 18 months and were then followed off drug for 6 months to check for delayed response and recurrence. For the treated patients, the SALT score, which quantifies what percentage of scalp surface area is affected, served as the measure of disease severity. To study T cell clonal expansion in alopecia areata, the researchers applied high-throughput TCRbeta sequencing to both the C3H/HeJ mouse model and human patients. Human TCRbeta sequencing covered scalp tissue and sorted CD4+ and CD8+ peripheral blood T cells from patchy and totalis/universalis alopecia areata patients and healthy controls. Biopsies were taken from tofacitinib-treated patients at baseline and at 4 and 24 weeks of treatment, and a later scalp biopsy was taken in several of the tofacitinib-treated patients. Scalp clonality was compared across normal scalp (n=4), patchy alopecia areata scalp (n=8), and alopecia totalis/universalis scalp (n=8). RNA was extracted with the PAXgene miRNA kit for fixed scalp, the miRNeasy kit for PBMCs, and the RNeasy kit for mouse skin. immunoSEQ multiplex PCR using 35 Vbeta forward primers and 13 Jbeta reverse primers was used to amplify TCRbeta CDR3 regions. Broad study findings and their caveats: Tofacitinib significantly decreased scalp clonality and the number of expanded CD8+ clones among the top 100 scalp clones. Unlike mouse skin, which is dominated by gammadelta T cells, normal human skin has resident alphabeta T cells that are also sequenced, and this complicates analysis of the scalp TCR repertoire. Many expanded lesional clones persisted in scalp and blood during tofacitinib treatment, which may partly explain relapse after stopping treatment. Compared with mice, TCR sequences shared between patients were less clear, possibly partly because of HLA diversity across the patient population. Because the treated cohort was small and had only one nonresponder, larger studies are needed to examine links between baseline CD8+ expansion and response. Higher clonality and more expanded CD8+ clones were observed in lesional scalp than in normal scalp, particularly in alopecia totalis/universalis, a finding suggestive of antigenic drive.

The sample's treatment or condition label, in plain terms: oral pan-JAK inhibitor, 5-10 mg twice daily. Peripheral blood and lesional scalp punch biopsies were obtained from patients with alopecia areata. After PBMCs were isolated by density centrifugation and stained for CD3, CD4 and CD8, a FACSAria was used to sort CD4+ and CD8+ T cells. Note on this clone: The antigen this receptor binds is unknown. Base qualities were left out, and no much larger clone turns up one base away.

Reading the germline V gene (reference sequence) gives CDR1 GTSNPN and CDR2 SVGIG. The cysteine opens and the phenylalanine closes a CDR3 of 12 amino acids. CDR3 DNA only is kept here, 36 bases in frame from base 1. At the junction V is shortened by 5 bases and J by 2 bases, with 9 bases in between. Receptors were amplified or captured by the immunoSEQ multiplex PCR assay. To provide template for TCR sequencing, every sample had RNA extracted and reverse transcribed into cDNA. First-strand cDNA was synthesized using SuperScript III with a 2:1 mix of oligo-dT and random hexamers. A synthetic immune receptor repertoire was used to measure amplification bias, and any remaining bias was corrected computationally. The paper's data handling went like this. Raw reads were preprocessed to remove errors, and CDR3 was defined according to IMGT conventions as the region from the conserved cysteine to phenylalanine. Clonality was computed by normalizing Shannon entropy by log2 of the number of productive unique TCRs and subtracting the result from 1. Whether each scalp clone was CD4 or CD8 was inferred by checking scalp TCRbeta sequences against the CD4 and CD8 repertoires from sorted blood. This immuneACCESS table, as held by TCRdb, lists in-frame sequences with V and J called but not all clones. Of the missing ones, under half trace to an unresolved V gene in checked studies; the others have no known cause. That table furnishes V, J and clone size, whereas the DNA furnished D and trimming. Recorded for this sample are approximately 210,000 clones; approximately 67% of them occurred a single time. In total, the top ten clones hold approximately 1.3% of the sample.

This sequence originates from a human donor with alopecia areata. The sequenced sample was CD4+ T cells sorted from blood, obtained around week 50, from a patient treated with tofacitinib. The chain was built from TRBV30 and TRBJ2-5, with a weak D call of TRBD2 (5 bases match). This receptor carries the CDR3 CAWDTGQETQYF. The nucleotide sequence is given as TGTGCCTGGGACACGGGACAAGAGACCCAGTACTTC.